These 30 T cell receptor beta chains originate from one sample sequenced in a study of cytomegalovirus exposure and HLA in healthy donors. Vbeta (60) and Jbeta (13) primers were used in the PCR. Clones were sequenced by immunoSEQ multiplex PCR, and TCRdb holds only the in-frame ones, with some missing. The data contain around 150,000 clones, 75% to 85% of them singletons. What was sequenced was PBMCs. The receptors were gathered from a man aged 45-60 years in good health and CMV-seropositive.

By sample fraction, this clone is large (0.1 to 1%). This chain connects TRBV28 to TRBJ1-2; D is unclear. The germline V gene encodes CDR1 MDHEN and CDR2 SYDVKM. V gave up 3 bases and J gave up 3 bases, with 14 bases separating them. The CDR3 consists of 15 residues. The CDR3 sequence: CASSFLGRIDYGYTF. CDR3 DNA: TGTGCCAGCAGTTTTTTGGGGAGAATCGACTATGGCTACACCTTC.

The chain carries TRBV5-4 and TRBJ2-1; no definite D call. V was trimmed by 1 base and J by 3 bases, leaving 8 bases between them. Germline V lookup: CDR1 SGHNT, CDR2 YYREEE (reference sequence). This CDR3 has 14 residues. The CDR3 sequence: CASSLSPHYNEQFF. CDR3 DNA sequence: TGTGCCAGCAGCTTGTCCCCACACTACAATGAGCAGTTCTTC.

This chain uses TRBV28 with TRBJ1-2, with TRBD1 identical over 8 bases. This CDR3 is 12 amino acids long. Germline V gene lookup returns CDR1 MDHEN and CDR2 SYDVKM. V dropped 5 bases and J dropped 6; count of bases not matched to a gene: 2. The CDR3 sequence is CASSTGGHGYTF. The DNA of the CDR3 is TGTGCCAGCAGTACAGGGGGACATGGCTACACCTTC.

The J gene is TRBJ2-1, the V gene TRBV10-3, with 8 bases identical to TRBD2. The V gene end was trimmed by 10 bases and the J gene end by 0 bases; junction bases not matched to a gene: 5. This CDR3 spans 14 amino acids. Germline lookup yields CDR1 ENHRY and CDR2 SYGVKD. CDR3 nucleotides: TGTGCCACCCTAAGCGGGAGCTCCTACAATGAGCAGTTCTTC. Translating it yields CATLSGSSYNEQFF.

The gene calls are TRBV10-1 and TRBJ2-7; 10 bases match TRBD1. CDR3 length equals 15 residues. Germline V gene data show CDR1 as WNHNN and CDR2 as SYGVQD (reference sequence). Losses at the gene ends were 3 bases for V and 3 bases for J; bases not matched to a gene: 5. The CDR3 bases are TGCGCCAGCAGTGAAGGACAGGGGGGTTTCTACGAGCAGTACTTC. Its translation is CASSEGQGGFYEQYF.

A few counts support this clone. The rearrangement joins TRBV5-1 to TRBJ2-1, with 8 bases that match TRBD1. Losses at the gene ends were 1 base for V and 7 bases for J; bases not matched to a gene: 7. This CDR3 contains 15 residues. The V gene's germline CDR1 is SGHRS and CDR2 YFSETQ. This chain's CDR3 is CASSLTGQVGNEQFF. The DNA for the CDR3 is TGCGCCAGCAGCTTGACGGGACAGGTGGGAAATGAGCAGTTCTTC.

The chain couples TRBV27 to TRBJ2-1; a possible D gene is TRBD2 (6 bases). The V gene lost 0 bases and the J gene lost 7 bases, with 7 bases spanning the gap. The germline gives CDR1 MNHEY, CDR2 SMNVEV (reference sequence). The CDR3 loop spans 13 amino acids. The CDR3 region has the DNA TGTGCCAGCAGTTTATCGGGGGGAAATGAGCAGTTCTTC. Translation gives CASSLSGGNEQFF.

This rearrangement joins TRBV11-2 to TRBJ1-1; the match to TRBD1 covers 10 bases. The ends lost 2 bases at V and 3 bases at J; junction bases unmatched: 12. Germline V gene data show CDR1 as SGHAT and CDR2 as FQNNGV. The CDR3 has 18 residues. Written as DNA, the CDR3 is TGTGCCAGCAGCTTAAGGGAATGGGGGACAGGGGTGGACACTGAAGCTTTCTTT. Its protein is CASSLREWGTGVDTEAFF.

The DNA of the CDR3 is TGTGCCAGCAGCTCCGCAGGGGGGCCAACCTACGAGCAGTACTTC. It specifies CASSSAGGPTYEQYF. The V and J genes are TRBV7-6 and TRBJ2-7, with D possibly being TRBD1 (7 bases). V lost 4 bases to trimming and J lost 2 bases, with 15 bases between them. This CDR3 region has 15 residues. Per the germline V gene, CDR1 is SGHVS and CDR2 is FNYEAQ. The complete variable domain, with remaining parts taken from reference TRBV7-6 and TRBJ2-7, reads GAGVSQSPRYKVTKRGQDVALRCDPISGHVSLYWYRQALGQGPEFLTYFNYEAQQDKSGLPNDRFSAERPEGSISTLTIQRTEQRDSAMYRCASSSAGGPTYEQYFGPGTRLTVT.

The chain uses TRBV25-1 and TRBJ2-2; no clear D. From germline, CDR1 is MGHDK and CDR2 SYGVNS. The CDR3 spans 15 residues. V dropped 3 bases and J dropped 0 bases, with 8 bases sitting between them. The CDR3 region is CASSDLAANTGELFF. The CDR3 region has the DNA TGTGCCAGCAGTGATTTAGCAGCGAACACCGGGGAGCTGTTTTTT.

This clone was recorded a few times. CDR3 DNA: TGCGCCAGCAGCTCCTCCTCTGGAAACACCATATATTTT. Translating it yields CASSSSSGNTIYF. This chain links TRBV4-1 with TRBJ1-3; D remains unclear. This CDR3 has 13 amino acids. The V gene lost 5 bases and the J gene lost 0 bases, with 5 bases spanning the gap. The germline CDR1 and CDR2 sequences are MGHRA and YSYEKL.

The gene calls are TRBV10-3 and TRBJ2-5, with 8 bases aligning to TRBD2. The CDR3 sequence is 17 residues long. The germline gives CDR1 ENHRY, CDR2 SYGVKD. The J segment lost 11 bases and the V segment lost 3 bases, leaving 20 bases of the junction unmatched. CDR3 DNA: TGTGCCATCAGTGAACTCTCTGGGGGACTAGGGCGATGGGAGCAGTACTTC. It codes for CAISELSGGLGRWEQYF.

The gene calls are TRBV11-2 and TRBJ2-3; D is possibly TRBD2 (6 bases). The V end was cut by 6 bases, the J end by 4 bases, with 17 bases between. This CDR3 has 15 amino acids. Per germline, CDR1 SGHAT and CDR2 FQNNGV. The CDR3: CASSPRGGIADTQYF. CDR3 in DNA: TGTGCCAGCAGTCCCCGTGGGGGGATAGCAGATACGCAGTATTTT.

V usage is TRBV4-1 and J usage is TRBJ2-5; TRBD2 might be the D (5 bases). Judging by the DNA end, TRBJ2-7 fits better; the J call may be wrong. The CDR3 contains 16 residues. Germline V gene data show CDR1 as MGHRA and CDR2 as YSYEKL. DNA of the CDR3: TGCGCCAGCAGCCAAGAATGGGAGACAAGCGTCTACGAGCAGTACTTC. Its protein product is CASSQEWETSVYEQYF.

The CDR3 loop is CSVGDRGLKTQYF. CDR3 in DNA: TGCAGCGTCGGGGACAGGGGGCTCAAGACCCAGTACTTC. The chain uses TRBV29-1 and TRBJ2-5, with 12 bases that match TRBD1. The germline V gene encodes CDR1 SQVTM and CDR2 ANQGSEA. The CDR3 extends over 13 amino acids. V trimming: 6 bases; J trimming: 6 bases; junction bases outside the gene matches: 5.

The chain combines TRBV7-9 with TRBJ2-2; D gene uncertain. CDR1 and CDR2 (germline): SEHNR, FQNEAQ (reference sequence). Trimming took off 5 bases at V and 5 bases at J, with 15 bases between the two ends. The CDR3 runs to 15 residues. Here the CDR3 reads CASSPFSVETGELFF. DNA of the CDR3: TGTGCCAGCAGCCCCTTTAGTGTCGAGACCGGGGAGCTGTTTTTT.

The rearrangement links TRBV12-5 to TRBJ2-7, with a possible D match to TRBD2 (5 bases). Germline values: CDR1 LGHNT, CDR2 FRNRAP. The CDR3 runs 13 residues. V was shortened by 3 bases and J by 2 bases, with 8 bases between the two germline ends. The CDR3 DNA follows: TGTGCTAGTGGTTTAGACGGGGCCTACGAGCAGTACTTC. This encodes CASGLDGAYEQYF.

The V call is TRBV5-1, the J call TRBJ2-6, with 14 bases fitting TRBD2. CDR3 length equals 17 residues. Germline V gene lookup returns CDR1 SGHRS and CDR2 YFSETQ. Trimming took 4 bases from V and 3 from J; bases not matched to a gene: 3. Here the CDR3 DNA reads TGCGCCAGCAGCCTGGGACTAGCGGGAGATGGGGCCAACGTCCTGACTTTC. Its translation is CASSLGLAGDGANVLTF.

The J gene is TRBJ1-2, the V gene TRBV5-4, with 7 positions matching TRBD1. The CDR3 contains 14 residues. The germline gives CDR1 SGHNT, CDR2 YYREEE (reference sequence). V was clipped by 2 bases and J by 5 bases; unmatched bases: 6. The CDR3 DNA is TGTGCCAGCAGCTTTCGGACAGGTCTTTATGGCTACACCTTC. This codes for CASSFRTGLYGYTF.

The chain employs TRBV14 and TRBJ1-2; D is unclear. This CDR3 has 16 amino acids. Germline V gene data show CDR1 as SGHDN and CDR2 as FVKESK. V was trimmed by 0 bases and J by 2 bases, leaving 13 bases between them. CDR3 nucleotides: TGTGCCAGCAGCCAAGATCGGGGAGGGAGAAACTATGGCTACACCTTC. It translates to CASSQDRGGRNYGYTF.

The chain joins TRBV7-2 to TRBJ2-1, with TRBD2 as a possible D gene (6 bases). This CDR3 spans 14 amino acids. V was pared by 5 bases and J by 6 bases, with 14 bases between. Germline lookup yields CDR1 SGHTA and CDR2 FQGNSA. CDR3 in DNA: TGTGCCAGCAGCCACCGGTACGGGGGCAATGAGCAGTTCTTC. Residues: CASSHRYGGNEQFF.

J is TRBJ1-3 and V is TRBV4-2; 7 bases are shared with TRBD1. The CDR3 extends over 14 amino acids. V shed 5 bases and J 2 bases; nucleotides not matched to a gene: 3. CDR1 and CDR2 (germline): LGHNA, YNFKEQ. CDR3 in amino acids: CASSGRGTGNTIYF. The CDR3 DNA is TGTGCCAGCAGCGGCAGGGGGACTGGAAACACCATATATTTT.

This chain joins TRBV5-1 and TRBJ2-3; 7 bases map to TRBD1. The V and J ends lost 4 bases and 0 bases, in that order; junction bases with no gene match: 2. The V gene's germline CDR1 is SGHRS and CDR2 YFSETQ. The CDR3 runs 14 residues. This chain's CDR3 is CASSQGQSTDTQYF. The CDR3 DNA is TGCGCCAGCAGCCAGGGACAGAGCACAGATACGCAGTATTTT.

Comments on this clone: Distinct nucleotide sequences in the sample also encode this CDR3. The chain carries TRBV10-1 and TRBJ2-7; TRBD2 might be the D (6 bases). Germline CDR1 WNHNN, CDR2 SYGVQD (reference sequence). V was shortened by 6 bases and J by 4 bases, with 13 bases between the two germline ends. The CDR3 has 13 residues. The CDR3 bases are TGCGCCAGCAGCGGGAGTTGGGGTTACGAGCAGTACTTC. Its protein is CASSGSWGYEQYF.

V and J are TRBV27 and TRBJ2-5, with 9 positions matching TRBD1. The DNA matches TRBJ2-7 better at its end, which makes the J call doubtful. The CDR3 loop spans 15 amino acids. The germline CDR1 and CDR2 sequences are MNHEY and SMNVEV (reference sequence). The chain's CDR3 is CASSPRGQGYYEQYF. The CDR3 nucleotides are TGTGCCAGCAGTCCTAGGGGACAGGGATACTACGAGCAGTACTTC.

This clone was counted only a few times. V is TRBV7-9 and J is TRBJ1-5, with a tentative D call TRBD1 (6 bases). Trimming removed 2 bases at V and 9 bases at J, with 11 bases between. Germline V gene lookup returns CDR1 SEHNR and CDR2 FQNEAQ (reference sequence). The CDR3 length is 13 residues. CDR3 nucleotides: TGTGCCAGCAGCTTACAGGGGTGGGGGCCCCAGCATTTT. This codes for CASSLQGWGPQHF.

The CDR3 region is CASEQTGLAGQETQYF. DNA of the CDR3: TGCGCCAGCGAACAAACGGGCCTAGCGGGACAAGAGACCCAGTACTTC. The genes are TRBV5-1 and TRBJ2-5; 9 bases line up with TRBD2. CDR1 and CDR2 (germline): SGHRS, YFSETQ. This CDR3 is 16 amino acids long. The junction had 12 bases not matched to a gene; V was cut back by 7 bases and J by 2 bases.

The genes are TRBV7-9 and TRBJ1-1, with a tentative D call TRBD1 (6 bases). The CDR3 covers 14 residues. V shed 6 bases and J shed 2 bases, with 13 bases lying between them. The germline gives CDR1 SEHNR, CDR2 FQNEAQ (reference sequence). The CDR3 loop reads CASSHDRRNTEAFF. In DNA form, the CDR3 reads TGTGCCAGCAGTCACGACAGGAGAAACACTGAAGCTTTCTTT.

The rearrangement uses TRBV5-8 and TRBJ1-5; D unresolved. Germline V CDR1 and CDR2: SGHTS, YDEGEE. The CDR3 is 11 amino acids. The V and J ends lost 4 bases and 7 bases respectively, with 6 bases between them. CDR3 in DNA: TGTGCCAGCAGCCGGTTGCAGCCCCAGCATTTT. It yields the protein CASSRLQPQHF.

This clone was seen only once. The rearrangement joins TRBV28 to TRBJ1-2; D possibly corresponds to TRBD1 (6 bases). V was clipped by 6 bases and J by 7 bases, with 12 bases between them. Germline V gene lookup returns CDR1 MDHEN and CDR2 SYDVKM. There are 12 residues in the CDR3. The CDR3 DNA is TGTGCCAGCAGCTTGACAGGTTTTGGCTACACCTTC. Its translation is CASSLTGFGYTF.